Ten or more counts support the clone carrying this T cell receptor beta chain. Its antigen is unidentified. Healthy donors had no documented immune events, such as infections, while sampled. CDR1 and CDR2 from the germline V gene are SGHRS and YFSETQ. This CDR3 spans 14 amino acids. Trimming pared 0 bases from V and 5 bases from J, leaving 11 bases between. This sample was included in a study of identifying expanded T cells in peripheral blood. Study-wide results and limits: Across healthy donors, higher total template counts meant significantly greater roughly 2-week count variance. Differentially abundant clones: approximately 1.3 between replicates, around 17 at approximately 14 days, more than 18 at four.

Data came from immunoSEQ multiplex PCR; TCRdb stores just in-frame clones and leaves some out. The table records some 99,000 clones, about 87% of them present only once. The rearrangement joins TRBV5-1 to TRBJ1-1; D is possibly TRBD1 (5 bases). The sequencing sample was made of blood. The source is a person aged 18 to 75 in good health. Written as DNA, the CDR3 is TGCGCCAGCAGCTTGGAATCGGGGGATACTGAAGCTTTCTTT. As protein: CASSLESGDTEAFF.